Shown below are 20 T cell receptor beta chains from a single sample sequenced in a study of regulatory T cells in long-lasting Graves disease. Assembly of TCR beta libraries relied on iRepertoire HTBI primers together with Arm-PCR of CDR3 regions. Using its own MiXCR run on the multiplex PCR reads, TCRdb lists one record per CDR3 protein. Here the sample spans some 330,000 distinct CDR3 sequences, approximately 25% being singletons. Noted time point: persistent/refractory GD, antithyroid drugs over 5 years with positive TRAb. PBMCs provided the RNA from which the TCR library was made. Sequencing was performed on peripheral blood mononuclear cells (PBMCs), taken when the disease was refractory, from a patient treated with antithyroid drugs. The receptors were sampled from a woman aged 40 to 49 with Graves disease.

This clonotype appeared many times. This sequence joins TRBV27 and TRBJ2-2; 7 nucleotides match TRBD1. CDR3 length: 17 residues. CDR1 MNHEY and CDR2 SMNVEV come from the germline V gene (reference sequence). The J segment lost 3 bases and the V segment lost 5 bases, leaving 12 bases of the junction unmatched. This CDR3 reads CASSPSVDRADTGELFF. The DNA for the CDR3 is TGTGCCAGCAGTCCGTCCGTAGACAGGGCGGACACCGGGGAGCTGTTTTTT.

Regarding this clonotype: One end of the junction varies from germline; a read error may be responsible. The chain is built from TRBV7-8 and TRBJ2-3; D is uncertain. Looked up from germline, CDR1 is SGHVS and CDR2 is FQNEAQ. The CDR3 totals 19 residues. CDR3 residues: CTSSLRVTIGRVGTDTQYF. Written as DNA, the CDR3 is TGTACCAGCAGCTTAAGAGTAACTATAGGCCGAGTTGGCACAGATACGCAGTATTTT.

This clonotype was observed at least ten times. The V and J genes are TRBV27 and TRBJ1-1; tentatively, D is TRBD1 (5 bases). The CDR3 totals 15 residues. Per the germline V gene, CDR1 is MNHEY and CDR2 is SMNVEV (reference sequence). Deletions cut 6 bases from V and 4 bases from J, with 18 bases between. CDR3 in DNA: TGTGCCAGCAGGCGTCGGGGACGGCTGAGCACTGAAGCTTTCTTT. Translation: CASRRRGRLSTEAFF.

This clonotype was counted many times. The chain couples TRBV19 to TRBJ1-5, with 7 bases fitting TRBD1. J lost 1 base, V lost 6 bases, and 6 bases had no gene match. Germline loops: CDR1 LNHDA, CDR2 SQIVND (reference sequence). The CDR3 sequence is 15 residues long. The CDR3 sequence: CASSLGTASNQPQHF. The CDR3, as DNA: TGTGCCAGTAGCCTCGGGACAGCGAGCAATCAGCCCCAGCATTTT.

V usage is TRBV5-1 and J usage is TRBJ1-5; 7 nucleotides align to TRBD1. J was trimmed by 7 bases and V by 2 bases; bases with no gene match: 6. CDR1 and CDR2 (germline): SGHRS, YFSETQ. This CDR3 spans 14 amino acids. The CDR3 sequence: CASSFTGVGQPQHF. The CDR3 DNA reads as TGCGCCAGCAGCTTTACAGGGGTGGGGCAGCCCCAGCATTTT.

This clonotype has ten or more counts. V gene TRBV7-8 combines with J gene TRBJ1-1; D ambiguous. The CDR3 loop spans 16 amino acids. The ends were cut back, 6 bases at V and 2 bases at J, with 19 bases in the middle. Germline-derived CDR1 and CDR2 are SGHVS and FQNEAQ. Here the CDR3 reads CASRRSRWGFNTEAFF. The DNA of the CDR3 is TGTGCCAGCAGACGATCGAGGTGGGGATTCAACACTGAAGCTTTCTTT.

The rearrangement links TRBV20-1 to TRBJ2-7, with 11 positions matching TRBD2. The CDR3 is made up of 14 amino acids. Trimming at V came to 3 bases and at J to 6 bases, leaving 7 bases not matched to a gene. The V gene's germline CDR1 is DFQATT and CDR2 SNEGSKA (reference sequence). CDR3 residues: CSARDTSGSLEQYF. CDR3 sequence (DNA): TGCAGTGCTAGGGATACTAGCGGGAGTCTCGAGCAGTACTTC.

This clonotype was detected ten times or more. The chain recombines TRBV24-1 with TRBJ1-5; weak D call: TRBD1 (6 bases). CDR1 and CDR2 from the germline V gene are KGHDR and SFDVKD. V gave up 1 base and J gave up 4 bases, with 7 bases separating them. This CDR3 contains 14 residues. CDR3 residues: CATSDLGGNQPQHF. The DNA for the CDR3 is TGTGCCACCAGTGATTTAGGGGGGAATCAGCCCCAGCATTTT.

V and J are TRBV7-9 and TRBJ1-1, with 12 bases lining up with TRBD1. With V trimmed by 8 bases and J by 1 base, 5 bases remained unmatched. Germline V gives CDR1 SEHNR, CDR2 FQNEAQ (reference sequence). This CDR3 contains 15 residues. In DNA form, the CDR3 reads TGTGCCAGCTCCGGGACAGGGGGCCCGAACACTGAAGCTTTCTTT. It encodes CASSGTGGPNTEAFF. Full variable domain (missing parts from reference TRBV7-9 and TRBJ1-1): DTGVSQNPRHKITKRGQNVTFRCDPISEHNRLYWYRQTLGQGPEFLTYFQNEAQLEKSRLLSDRFSAERPKGSFSTLEIQRTEQGDSAMYLCASSGTGGPNTEAFFGQGTRLTVV.

This clonotype was detected a few times. The rearrangement joins TRBV7-9 to TRBJ2-7; D is possibly TRBD1 (6 bases). V shed 1 base and J shed 4 bases, with 11 bases lying between them. The CDR3 has 14 residues. Germline CDR1 SEHNR, CDR2 FQNEAQ (reference sequence). CDR3 region: CASSLGQGMYEQYF. The CDR3 region has the DNA TGTGCCAGCAGCTTAGGCCAGGGGATGTACGAGCAGTACTTC.

There are many counts of this clonotype. The chain joins TRBV28 to TRBJ1-5; D gene uncertain. The V end was cut by 1 base, the J end by 0 bases, with 7 bases between. The CDR3 is 15 residues long. Per the germline V gene, CDR1 is MDHEN and CDR2 is SYDVKM. CDR3 amino acids: CASSLSEYSNQPQHF. CDR3 DNA sequence: TGTGCCAGCAGTTTATCGGAGTATAGCAATCAGCCCCAGCATTTT.

Ten or more counts support this clonotype. This sequence joins TRBV11-3 and TRBJ1-1; D not resolved. There are 16 residues in the CDR3. The germline V and J ends were trimmed by 0 bases and 5 bases, with 16 bases remaining between them. Germline values: CDR1 SGHNT, CDR2 YENEEA. CDR3 amino acids: CASSLDKVPGGTEAFF. CDR3 coding DNA: TGTGCCAGCAGCTTAGATAAAGTCCCCGGCGGGACTGAAGCTTTCTTT.

This clonotype has only one observation. A far larger clone is one base from this, pointing to a likely read error. The V gene is TRBV12-3 or TRBV12-4, the J gene TRBJ2-7; D call uncertain. This CDR3 region has 14 residues. The CDR3 DNA follows: TGTGCCAGCAGCTCCGACCCTAACTCCTACGGGCAGTACTTC. It encodes CASSSDPNSYGQYF.

This clonotype has a count of ten or more. The chain carries TRBV27 and TRBJ2-5; 7 bases map to TRBD1. The CDR3 sequence is 13 residues long. J was trimmed by 4 bases and V by 5 bases; bases with no gene match: 4. Germline lookup yields CDR1 MNHEY and CDR2 SMNVEV (reference sequence). The DNA for the CDR3 is TGTGCCAGCAGTCCCAGGACAGGAGAGACCCAGTACTTC. Translated: CASSPRTGETQYF.

This clonotype came up many times. J is TRBJ1-5 and V is TRBV28; no clear D gene. CDR3 length: 12 residues. Trimming removed 6 bases from V and 2 bases from J, with 5 bases in between. Germline values: CDR1 MDHEN, CDR2 SYDVKM. CDR3 loop: CASRMGNQPQHF. DNA for the CDR3: TGTGCCAGCAGGATGGGCAATCAGCCCCAGCATTTT.

This clonotype was seen at least ten times. V gene TRBV10-3 combines with J gene TRBJ1-6; no reliable D call. Trimming cost V 7 bases and J 7 bases, with 11 bases left between them. The CDR3 is 13 amino acids. Germline V gene data show CDR1 as ENHRY and CDR2 as SYGVKD. CDR3: CAIMGKRNSPLHF. DNA of the CDR3: TGTGCCATCATGGGGAAACGAAATTCACCCCTCCACTTT.

The CDR3, as DNA: TGCGCCAGCATTCCCCAGGCGGGACCAAAAGAGACCCAGTACTTC. Its translation is CASIPQAGPKETQYF. V is TRBV5-1 and J is TRBJ2-5; weak D call: TRBD2 (6 bases). Germline lookup yields CDR1 SGHRS and CDR2 YFSETQ. This CDR3 region has 15 residues. V was clipped by 6 bases and J by 3 bases, with 18 bases between them.

This clonotype has just a few counts. The chain is built from TRBV7-3 and TRBJ2-3; 8 bases map to TRBD2. J gave up 4 bases and V 3 bases, and 6 bases lay outside the gene matches. There are 15 residues in the CDR3. CDR1 and CDR2 from the germline V gene are SGHTA and FQGTGA. CDR3 nucleotide sequence: TGTGCCAGCAGCTTGACTAGCGCCTTTGCAGATACGCAGTATTTT. Amino acid sequence: CASSLTSAFADTQYF.

This clonotype was counted only a few times. V is TRBV6-4 and J is TRBJ1-2, with 10 positions matching TRBD1. The CDR3 contains 17 residues. V was clipped by 3 bases and J by 2 bases; unmatched bases: 9. Germline V gene sequence: CDR1 MRHNA, CDR2 SNTAGT. CDR3 nucleotides: TGTGCCAGCAGTGAAGGGTGGGGACAGGGGAAGAACTATGGCTACACCTTC. Amino acid sequence: CASSEGWGQGKNYGYTF.

Regarding this clonotype: It may be a read error: a sequence one base away is much more abundant. The V and J genes are TRBV2 and TRBJ2-5; D unresolved. Germline CDR1 and CDR2: SNHLY and FYNNEI. The CDR3 length is 15 residues. As DNA, the CDR3 is TGTGTCAGCAGCCCCTCCATCCAGCCCTGGGAGACCCAGTACTTC. Encoded protein: CVSSPSIQPWETQYF.